This is a list of T cell receptor beta chains from one sample in a study of cytomegalovirus exposure and HLA in healthy donors. The protocol was immunoSEQ multiplex PCR, while the TCRdb copy is restricted to in-frame clones and leaves out a portion. The sample consists of approximately 170,000 clones, more than 80% of them appearing once. The sequenced sample consisted of PBMCs. Receptor source: a woman aged 18-30 years in good health and CMV-seropositive. Both conserved end residues are part of each CDR3.

15,TRBV6-1,TRBJ1-3,CASRWTDLSGNTIYF
18,TRBV2,TRBJ1-6,CASSELFGTTGFNSPLHF
16,TRBV5-8,TRBJ2-7,CASSPLGQLGGNEQYF
14,TRBV7-8,TRBJ2-7,CASSPKRGFYEQYF
19,TRBV19,TRBJ2-2,CASSIDRRRTGGPTGELFF
15,TRBV6-4,TRBJ1-2,CASSRGAGGEYGYTF
16,TRBV6-1,TRBJ2-5,CASSVKWGAVQETQYF
14,TRBV2,TRBJ2-7,CASSVGQGGVEQYF
16,TRBV28,TRBJ2-6,CASSQDRGGGANVLTF
15,TRBV7-9,TRBJ2-2,CASSPDREHTGELFF
15,TRBV6-5,TRBJ2-2,CASSYSSPNTGELFF
14,TRBV28,TRBJ2-7,CASSPPGKKYEQYF
18,TRBV5-4,TRBJ2-7,CATQGSASGDASLYEQYF
14,TRBV30,TRBJ1-5,CAWSKDPRGQPQHF
14,TRBV7-2,TRBJ2-2,CASSLDGGSGELFF
14,TRBV6-5,TRBJ2-7,CASSTAGGVYEQYF
17,TRBV5-1,TRBJ2-7,CASSPPFADQGGDEQYF
15,TRBV15,TRBJ1-2,CATSRDLNRNYGYTF
13,TRBV19,TRBJ2-2,CASSGRVTGELFF
14,TRBV28,TRBJ1-2,CASSFPVITEGYTF
14,TRBV5-1,TRBJ1-1,CASSWGTGSSEAFF
15,TRBV5-1,TRBJ2-1,CASSLEGAAYNEQFF
14,TRBV4-1,TRBJ1-2,CASSQDRAPDGYTF
15,TRBV27,TRBJ2-5,CASSLSGQVGKTQYF
14,TRBV19,TRBJ2-7,CASSIVGVPYEQYF
14,TRBV6-1,TRBJ2-2,CASSGQGWTGELFF